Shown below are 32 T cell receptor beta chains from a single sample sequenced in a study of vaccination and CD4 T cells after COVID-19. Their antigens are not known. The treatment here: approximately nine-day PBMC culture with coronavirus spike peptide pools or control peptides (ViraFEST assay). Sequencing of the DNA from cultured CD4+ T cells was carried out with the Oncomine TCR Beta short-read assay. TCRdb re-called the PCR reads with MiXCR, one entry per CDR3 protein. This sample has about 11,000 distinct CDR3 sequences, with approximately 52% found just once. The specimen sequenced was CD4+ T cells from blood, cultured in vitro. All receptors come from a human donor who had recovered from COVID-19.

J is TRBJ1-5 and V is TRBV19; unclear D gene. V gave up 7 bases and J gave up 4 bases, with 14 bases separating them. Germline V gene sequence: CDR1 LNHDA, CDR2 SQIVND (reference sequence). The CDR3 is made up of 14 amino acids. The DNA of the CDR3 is TGTGCCAGTACCACGGGAGGACGGAATCAGCCCCAGCATTTT. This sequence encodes CASTTGGRNQPQHF. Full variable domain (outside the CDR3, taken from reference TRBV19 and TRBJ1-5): DGGITQSPKYLFRKEGQNVTLSCEQNLNHDAMYWYRQDPGQGLRLIYYSQIVNDFQKGDIAEGYSVSREKKESFPLTVTSAQKNPTAFYLCASTTGGRNQPQHFGDGTRLSIL.

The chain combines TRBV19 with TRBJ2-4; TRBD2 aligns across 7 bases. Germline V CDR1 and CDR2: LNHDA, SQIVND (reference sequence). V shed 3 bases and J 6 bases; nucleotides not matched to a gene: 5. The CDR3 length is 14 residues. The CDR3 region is CASSIRGRGNIQYF. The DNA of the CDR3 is TGTGCCAGTAGTATTCGGGGGAGGGGAAACATTCAGTACTTC.

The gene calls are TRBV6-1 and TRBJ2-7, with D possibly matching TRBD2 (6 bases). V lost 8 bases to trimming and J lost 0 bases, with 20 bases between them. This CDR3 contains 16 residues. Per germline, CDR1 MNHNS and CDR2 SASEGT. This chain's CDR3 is CASHRLGGTGSYEQYF. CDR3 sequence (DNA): TGTGCCAGCCACAGGCTCGGCGGGACCGGCTCCTACGAGCAGTACTTC.

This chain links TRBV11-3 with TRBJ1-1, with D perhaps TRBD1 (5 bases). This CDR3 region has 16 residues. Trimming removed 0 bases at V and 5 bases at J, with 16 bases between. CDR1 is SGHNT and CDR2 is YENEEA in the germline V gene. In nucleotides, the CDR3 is TGTGCCAGCAGCTTAGATGGAAGGGGCGGAAGTACTGAAGCTTTCTTT. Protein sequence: CASSLDGRGGSTEAFF.

The CDR3 DNA reads as TGCGCCAGCCAGCGTGAACAGAGGCTCACCTACGAGCAGTACTTC. Its protein is CASQREQRLTYEQYF. The chain has TRBV10-2 and TRBJ2-7; no clear D. V lost 8 bases and J 2 bases, leaving 19 bases between the germline ends. Germline values: CDR1 WSHSY, CDR2 SAAADI. The CDR3 totals 15 residues.

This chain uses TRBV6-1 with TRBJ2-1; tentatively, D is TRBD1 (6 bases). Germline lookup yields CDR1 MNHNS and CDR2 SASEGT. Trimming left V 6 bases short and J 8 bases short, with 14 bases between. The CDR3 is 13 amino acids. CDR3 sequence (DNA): TGTGCCAGCAGGATACAGGGTCAGGATGAGCAGTTCTTC. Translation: CASRIQGQDEQFF.

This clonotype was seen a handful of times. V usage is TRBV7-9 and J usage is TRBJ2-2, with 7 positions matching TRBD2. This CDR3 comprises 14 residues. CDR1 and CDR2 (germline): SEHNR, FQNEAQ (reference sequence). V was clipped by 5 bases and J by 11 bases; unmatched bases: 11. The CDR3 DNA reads TGTGCCAGCAGCGCGACTTGGGGGAGGGGAGAGCTGTTTTTT. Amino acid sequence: CASSATWGRGELFF.

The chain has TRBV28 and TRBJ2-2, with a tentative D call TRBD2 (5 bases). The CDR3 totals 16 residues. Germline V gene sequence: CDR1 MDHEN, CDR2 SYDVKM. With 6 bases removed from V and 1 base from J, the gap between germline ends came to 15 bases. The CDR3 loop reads CASRRVGRRNTGELFF. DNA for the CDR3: TGTGCCAGCAGGAGGGTAGGACGGCGGAACACCGGGGAGCTGTTTTTT.

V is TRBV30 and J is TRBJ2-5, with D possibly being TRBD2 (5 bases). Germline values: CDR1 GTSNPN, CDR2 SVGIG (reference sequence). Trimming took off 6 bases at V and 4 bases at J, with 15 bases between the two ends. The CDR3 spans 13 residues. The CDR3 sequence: CACLRGSGETQYF. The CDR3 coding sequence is TGTGCCTGCCTCCGGGGATCAGGAGAGACCCAGTACTTC.

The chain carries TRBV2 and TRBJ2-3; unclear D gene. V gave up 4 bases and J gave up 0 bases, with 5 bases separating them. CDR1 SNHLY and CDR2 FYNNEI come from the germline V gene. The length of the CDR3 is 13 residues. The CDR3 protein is CASSGSSTDTQYF. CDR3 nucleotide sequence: TGTGCCAGCAGTGGAAGTAGCACAGATACGCAGTATTTT.

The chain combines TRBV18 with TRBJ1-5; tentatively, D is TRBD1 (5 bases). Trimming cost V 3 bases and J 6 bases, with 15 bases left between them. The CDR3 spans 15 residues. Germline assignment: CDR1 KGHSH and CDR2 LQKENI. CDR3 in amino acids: CASSPVGEGGQPQHF. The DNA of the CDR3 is TGTGCCAGCTCACCCGTGGGGGAGGGAGGTCAGCCCCAGCATTTT.

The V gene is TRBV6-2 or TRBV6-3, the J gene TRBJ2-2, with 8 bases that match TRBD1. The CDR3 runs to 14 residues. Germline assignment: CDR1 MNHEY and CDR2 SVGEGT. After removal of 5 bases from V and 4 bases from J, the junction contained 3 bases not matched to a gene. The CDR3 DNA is TGTGCCAGCAGTCGCAGGGGGCTCACCGGGGAGCTGTTTTTT. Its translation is CASSRRGLTGELFF.

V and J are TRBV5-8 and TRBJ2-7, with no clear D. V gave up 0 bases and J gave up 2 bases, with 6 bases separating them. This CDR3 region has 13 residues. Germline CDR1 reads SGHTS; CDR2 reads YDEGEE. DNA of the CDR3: TGTGCCAGCAGCTTGGATCAGACCTACGAGCAGTACTTC. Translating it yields CASSLDQTYEQYF.

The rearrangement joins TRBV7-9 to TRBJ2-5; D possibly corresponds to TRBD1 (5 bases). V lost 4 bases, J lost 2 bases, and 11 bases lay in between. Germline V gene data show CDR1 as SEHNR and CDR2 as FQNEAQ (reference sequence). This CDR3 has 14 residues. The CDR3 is CASSSTEAQETQYF. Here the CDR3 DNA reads TGTGCCAGCAGCTCGACAGAAGCTCAAGAGACCCAGTACTTC.

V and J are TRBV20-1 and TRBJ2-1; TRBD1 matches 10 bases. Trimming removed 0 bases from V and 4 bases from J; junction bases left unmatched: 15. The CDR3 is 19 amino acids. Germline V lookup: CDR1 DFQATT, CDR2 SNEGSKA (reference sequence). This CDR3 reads CSARERGQGDPRLYNEQFF. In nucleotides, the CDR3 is TGCAGTGCTAGAGAACGAGGACAGGGGGATCCCCGACTGTACAATGAGCAGTTCTTC.

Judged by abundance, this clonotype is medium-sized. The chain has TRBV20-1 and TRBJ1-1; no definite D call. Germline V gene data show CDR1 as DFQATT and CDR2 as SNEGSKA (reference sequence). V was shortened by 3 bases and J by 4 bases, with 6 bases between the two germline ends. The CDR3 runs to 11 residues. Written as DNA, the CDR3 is TGCAGTGCTAGCCGGGCCACTGAAGCTTTCTTT. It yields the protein CSASRATEAFF.

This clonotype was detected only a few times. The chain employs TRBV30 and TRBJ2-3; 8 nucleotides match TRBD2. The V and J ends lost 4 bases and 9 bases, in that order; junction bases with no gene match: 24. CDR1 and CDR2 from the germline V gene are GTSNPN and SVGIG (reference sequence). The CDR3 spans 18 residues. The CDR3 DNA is TGTGCCTGGACTATCCCCCCCCCGGGCGCGGGAGGTGGGCGAACGCAGTATTTT. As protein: CAWTIPPPGAGGGRTQYF.

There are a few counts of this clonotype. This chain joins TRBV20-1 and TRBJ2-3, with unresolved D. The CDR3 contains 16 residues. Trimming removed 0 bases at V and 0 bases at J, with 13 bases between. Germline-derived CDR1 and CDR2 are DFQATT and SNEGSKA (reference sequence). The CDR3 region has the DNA TGCAGTGCTAGAGATCTCCGAGCGATAAGCACAGATACGCAGTATTTT. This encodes CSARDLRAISTDTQYF.

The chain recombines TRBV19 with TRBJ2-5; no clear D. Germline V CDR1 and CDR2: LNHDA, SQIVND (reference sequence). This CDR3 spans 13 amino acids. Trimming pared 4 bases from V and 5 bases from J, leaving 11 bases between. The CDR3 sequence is CASSSVAWETQYF. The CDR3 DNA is TGTGCCAGTAGTAGTGTAGCATGGGAGACCCAGTACTTC.

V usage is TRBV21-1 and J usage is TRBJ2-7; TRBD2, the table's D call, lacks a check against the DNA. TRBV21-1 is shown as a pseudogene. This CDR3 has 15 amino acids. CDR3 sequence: CASSKFLALHYEQYF. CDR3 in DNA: TGTGCCAGCAGCAAATTTCTAGCGCTACACTACGAGCAGTACTTC.

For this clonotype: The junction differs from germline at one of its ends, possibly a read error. CDR3 in amino acids: CASSLGRGGNLPLHF. DNA of the CDR3: TGTGCCAGCAGCTTAGGAAGGGGAGGTAATTTACCCCTCCACTTT. The J gene is TRBJ1-6, the V gene TRBV7-8; tentative D call: TRBD1 (5 bases). From germline, CDR1 is SGHVS and CDR2 FQNEAQ. The CDR3 totals 15 residues.

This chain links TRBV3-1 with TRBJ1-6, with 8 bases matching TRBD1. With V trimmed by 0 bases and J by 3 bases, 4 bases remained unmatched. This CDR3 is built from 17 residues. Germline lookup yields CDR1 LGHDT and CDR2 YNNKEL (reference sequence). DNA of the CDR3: TGTGCCAGCAGCCAAGATTTTACAGGGGGCTATAATTCACCCCTCCACTTT. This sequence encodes CASSQDFTGGYNSPLHF.

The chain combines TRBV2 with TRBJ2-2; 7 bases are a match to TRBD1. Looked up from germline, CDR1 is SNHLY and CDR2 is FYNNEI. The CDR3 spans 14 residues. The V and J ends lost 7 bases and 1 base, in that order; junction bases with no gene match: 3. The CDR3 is CASIRDRNTGELFF. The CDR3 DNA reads TGTGCCAGCATACGGGACAGGAACACCGGGGAGCTGTTTTTT. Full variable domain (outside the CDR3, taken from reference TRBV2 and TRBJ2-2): EPEVTQTPSHQVTQMGQEVILRCVPISNHLYFYWYRQILGQKVEFLVSFYNNEISEKSEIFDDQFSVERPDGSNFTLKIRSTKLEDSAMYFCASIRDRNTGELFFGEGSRLTVL.

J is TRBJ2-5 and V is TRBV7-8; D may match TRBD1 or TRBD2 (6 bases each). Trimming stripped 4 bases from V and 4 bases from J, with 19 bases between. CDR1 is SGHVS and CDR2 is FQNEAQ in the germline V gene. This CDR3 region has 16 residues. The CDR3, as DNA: TGTGCCAGCAGCTCTAGGGGGGCGCAGGCTGTAGAGACCCAGTACTTC. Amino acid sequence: CASSSRGAQAVETQYF.

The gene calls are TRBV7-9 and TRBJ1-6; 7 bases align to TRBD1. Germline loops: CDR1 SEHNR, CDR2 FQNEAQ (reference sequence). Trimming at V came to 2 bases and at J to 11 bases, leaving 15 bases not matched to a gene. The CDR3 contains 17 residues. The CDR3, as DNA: TGTGCCAGCAGCTTATTCATCGGGACAGCGGTTCAACCACCCCTCCACTTT. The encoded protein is CASSLFIGTAVQPPLHF.

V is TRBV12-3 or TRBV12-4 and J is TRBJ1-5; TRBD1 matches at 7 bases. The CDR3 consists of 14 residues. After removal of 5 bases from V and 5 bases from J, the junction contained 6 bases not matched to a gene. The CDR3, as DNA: TGTGCCAGCAGTCCAAACAGGGGTGATCAGCCCCAGCATTTT. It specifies CASSPNRGDQPQHF.

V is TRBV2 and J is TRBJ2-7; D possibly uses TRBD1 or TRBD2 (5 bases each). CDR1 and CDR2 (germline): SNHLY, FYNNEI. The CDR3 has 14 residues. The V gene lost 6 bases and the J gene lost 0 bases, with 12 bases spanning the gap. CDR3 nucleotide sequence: TGTGCCAGCAGAAGGGACGGTCCCTCCTACGAGCAGTACTTC. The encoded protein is CASRRDGPSYEQYF.

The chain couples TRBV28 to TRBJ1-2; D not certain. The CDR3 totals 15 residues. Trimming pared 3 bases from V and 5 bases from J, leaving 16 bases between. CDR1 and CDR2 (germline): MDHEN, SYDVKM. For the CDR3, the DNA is TGTGCCAGCAGTTTGGGTACAGAGGGTTGGTATGGCTACACCTTC. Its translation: CASSLGTEGWYGYTF.

The CDR3 loop is CSAREDGYTDTQYF. The CDR3, as DNA: TGCAGTGCTAGAGAGGACGGATACACAGATACGCAGTATTTT. The chain links TRBV20-1 to TRBJ2-3; D remains ambiguous. Germline lookup yields CDR1 DFQATT and CDR2 SNEGSKA (reference sequence). Deletions cut 0 bases from V and 2 bases from J, with 9 bases between. This CDR3 contains 14 residues.

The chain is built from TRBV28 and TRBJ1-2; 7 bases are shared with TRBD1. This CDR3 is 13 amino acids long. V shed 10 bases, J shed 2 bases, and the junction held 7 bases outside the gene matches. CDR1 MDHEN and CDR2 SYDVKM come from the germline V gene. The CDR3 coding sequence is TGTGCCATCACACCAGGGGGGAACTATGGCTACACCTTC. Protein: CAITPGGNYGYTF.

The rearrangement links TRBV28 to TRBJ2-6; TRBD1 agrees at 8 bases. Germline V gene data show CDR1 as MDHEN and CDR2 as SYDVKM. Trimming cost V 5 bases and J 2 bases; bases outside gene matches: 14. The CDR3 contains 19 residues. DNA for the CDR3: TGTGCCAGCAGTCCTCCCACTTGGGCAGGGGGCACTGGGGCCAACGTCCTGACTTTC. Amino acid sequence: CASSPPTWAGGTGANVLTF.

The CDR3, as DNA: TGTGCCAGTAGATATCCAAACACCGGGGAGCTGTTTTTT. This sequence encodes CASRYPNTGELFF. This rearrangement joins TRBV25-1 to TRBJ2-2, with unresolved D. From germline, CDR1 is MGHDK and CDR2 SYGVNS. V was cut by 9 bases and J by 2 bases, with 10 bases left in between. The CDR3 runs 13 residues.